This record concerns one TCR beta chain sequence. Its antigen remains unidentified. The data derive from a study of T-cell memory formation after mild COVID-19. Researchers used 5'RACE with constant-segment primers to make TCR alpha and TCR beta cDNA libraries that carry sample barcodes and UMIs. TCRdb reprocessed the 5' RACE reads with MiXCR, giving one entry per CDR3 protein. The table lists about 110,000 distinct CDR3 sequences, 15% to 20% of them singletons, with approximately 5% in the top ten. Trimming cost V 4 bases and J 0 bases, with 10 bases left between them. The germline V gene encodes CDR1 SGHRS and CDR2 YFSETQ. This CDR3 has 15 residues. Study findings and constraints: Most CD4+ clones that shrank were in CM and EM, while CD8+ ones turned up in EMRA. There was a balanced CD4/CD8 profile in clones contracting day 15 to 85, and later expanders leaned CD4+.

The receptor comes from a man younger than 35 who had mild COVID-19 (a few samples of this study predate the infection). Cell type and time point are not known. What was sequenced was PBMCs or a T cell subset sorted from them (not recorded which). This chain uses TRBV5-1 with TRBJ2-2; D possibly corresponds to TRBD1 (6 bases). CDR3 protein: CASSTGQPNTGELFF. DNA of the CDR3: TGCGCCAGCAGCACCGGACAGCCGAACACCGGGGAGCTGTTTTTT.